The next 31 T cell receptor beta chains were all read from a single sample in a study of shared T cell receptors in the human thymus. The repertoire was sequenced with immunoSEQ multiplex PCR; TCRdb's copy has only in-frame clones and lacks some. The data hold hundreds of thousands of clones, with around 78% observed a single time. This sample was shared with a second study, whose subject was human thymus T cells.

Sequences were obtained from thymocytes. These receptors all come from a boy younger than two with a congenital heart defect.

This clone was detected a few times. The chain carries TRBV11-2 and TRBJ2-1; 7 bases fit TRBD1. The CDR3 runs to 15 residues. The V gene's germline CDR1 is SGHAT and CDR2 FQNNGV. Germline trimming cut 5 bases from V and 6 bases from J; bases unmatched to any gene: 10. In DNA, the CDR3 is TGTGCCAGCAGCGCCCCCGGGACAGCTTCCAATGAGCAGTTCTTC. Translation: CASSAPGTASNEQFF. Full variable domain (missing parts from reference TRBV11-2 and TRBJ2-1): EAGVAQSPRYKIIEKRQSVAFWCNPISGHATLYWYQQILGQGPKLLIQFQNNGVVDDSQLPKDRFSAERLKGVDSTLKIQPAKLEDSAVYLCASSAPGTASNEQFFGPGTRLTVL.

The chain uses TRBV27 and TRBJ2-7, with TRBD1 matching over 7 bases. The CDR3 is 13 residues long. In germline, CDR1 is MNHEY, CDR2 SMNVEV (reference sequence). The V and J ends lost 2 bases and 9 bases, in that order; junction bases with no gene match: 7. CDR3 loop: CASSLKGADGQYF. The DNA of the CDR3 is TGTGCCAGCAGTTTAAAGGGGGCGGATGGGCAGTACTTC.

This chain's CDR3 is CASAGQGAYEQYF. Written as DNA, the CDR3 is TGTGCCAGTGCAGGACAGGGGGCGTACGAGCAGTACTTC. The chain couples TRBV11-2 to TRBJ2-7, with 11 bases matching TRBD1. CDR3 size: 13 residues. Trimming at V came to 9 bases and at J to 4 bases, leaving 5 bases not matched to a gene. In germline, CDR1 is SGHAT, CDR2 FQNNGV.

The chain combines TRBV27 with TRBJ2-3, with a possible D match to TRBD2 (6 bases). Germline CDR1 reads MNHEY; CDR2 reads SMNVEV (reference sequence). This CDR3 contains 17 residues. Trimming stripped 0 bases from V and 0 bases from J, with 13 bases between. CDR3 DNA: TGTGCCAGCAGTTTATCGCGGGTAGCGGCTAGCACAGATACGCAGTATTTT. As protein: CASSLSRVAASTDTQYF.

CDR3 sequence reads: CAIAGSGSRTYNEQFF. CDR3 bases: TGTGCCATCGCTGGTAGCGGGAGCCGGACCTACAATGAGCAGTTCTTC. This sequence joins TRBV10-3 and TRBJ2-1, with TRBD2 matching 9 bases. Unmatched junction bases numbered 10, after V lost 8 bases and J lost 2 bases. The length of the CDR3 is 16 residues. The germline V gene has CDR1 ENHRY and CDR2 SYGVKD.

As to this clone: Other DNA sequences of this sample code for an identical CDR3. The chain couples TRBV28 to TRBJ2-7; unclear D gene. The V gene lost 6 bases and the J gene lost 2 bases, with 5 bases spanning the gap. The CDR3 runs to 11 residues. Germline V CDR1 and CDR2: MDHEN, SYDVKM. The CDR3 protein is CASSPTYEQYF. The DNA of the CDR3 is TGTGCCAGCAGCCCCACCTACGAGCAGTACTTC.

V gene TRBV28 combines with J gene TRBJ2-5, with D perhaps matching TRBD1 (6 bases). Trimming took 6 bases from V and 0 from J, leaving 11 bases between them. The CDR3 totals 14 residues. The germline V gene encodes CDR1 MDHEN and CDR2 SYDVKM. For the CDR3, the DNA is TGTGCCAGCAGGCAGGACAGCTACCAAGAGACCCAGTACTTC. It specifies CASRQDSYQETQYF.

This clone was seen a single time. The gene calls are TRBV15 and TRBJ2-7; 7 bases are a match to TRBD1. The trim removed 5 bases at V and 0 bases at J, leaving 7 bases unmatched. CDR3 length: 15 amino acids. Germline V gene data show CDR1 as LNHNV and CDR2 as YYDKDF (reference sequence). CDR3 bases: TGTGCCACCAGCCTGAGGGGACAGAGCTCCTACGAGCAGTACTTC. Translating gives CATSLRGQSSYEQYF.

This chain connects TRBV2 to TRBJ2-3; 8 bases align to TRBD2. CDR1 and CDR2 from the germline V gene are SNHLY and FYNNEI. CDR3 length: 15 amino acids. Trimming removed 2 bases from V and 4 bases from J; junction bases left unmatched: 5. The CDR3 DNA follows: TGTGCCAGCAGTGAATGGGGACTAGTAGCAGATACGCAGTATTTT. It is translated as CASSEWGLVADTQYF.

The V and J genes are TRBV29-1 and TRBJ1-2; D remains ambiguous. The CDR3 loop spans 13 amino acids. Per germline, CDR1 SQVTM and CDR2 ANQGSEA. V lost 2 bases to trimming and J lost 6 bases, with 13 bases between them. The chain's CDR3 is CSVENGVGHGYTF. DNA of the CDR3: TGCAGCGTTGAAAACGGGGTCGGCCATGGCTACACCTTC.

The chain links TRBV27 to TRBJ2-7; 11 bases map to TRBD2. V shed 4 bases and J 2 bases; nucleotides not matched to a gene: 10. From germline, CDR1 is MNHEY and CDR2 SMNVEV (reference sequence). The CDR3 is 17 residues long. CDR3 in DNA: TGTGCCAGCAGTTCCCCTCTCAGGACTAGCGGGCCCTACGAGCAGTACTTC. The encoded protein is CASSSPLRTSGPYEQYF.

The chain employs TRBV27 and TRBJ1-5; 7 positions match TRBD1. V dropped 10 bases and J dropped 1; count of bases not matched to a gene: 7. Germline CDR1 MNHEY, CDR2 SMNVEV (reference sequence). The CDR3 spans 14 residues. CDR3 residues: CATRDSWSNQPQHF. The CDR3 coding sequence is TGTGCCACCAGGGACAGCTGGAGCAATCAGCCCCAGCATTTT.

The rearrangement links TRBV7-2 to TRBJ1-4; unclear D gene. The CDR3 consists of 11 residues. CDR1 is SGHTA, CDR2 FQGNSA, per germline. V was shortened by 6 bases and J by 10 bases, with 9 bases between the two germline ends. As DNA, the CDR3 is TGTGCCAGCAGGGTGGGGAGAAAACTGTTTTTT. This sequence encodes CASRVGRKLFF.

This clone turned up a few times. This chain connects TRBV7-2 to TRBJ2-2; TRBD1 matches at 9 bases. V shed 3 bases and J 1 base; nucleotides not matched to a gene: 12. CDR1 and CDR2 (germline): SGHTA, FQGNSA. The CDR3 runs to 19 residues. The CDR3 loop is CASSFEQGANLLNTGELFF. The CDR3 DNA reads as TGTGCCAGCAGCTTCGAACAGGGGGCCAACCTCCTGAACACCGGGGAGCTGTTTTTT.

The J gene is TRBJ2-7, the V gene TRBV9; possible D gene TRBD1, 5 bases. Germline V gene lookup returns CDR1 SGDLS and CDR2 YYNGEE. The CDR3 length is 15 residues. Between the trimmed V and J ends, which lost 0 bases and 2 bases, there was a span of 12 bases. The CDR3 reads CASSVARLGAYEQYF. The CDR3 region has the DNA TGTGCCAGCAGCGTAGCTAGGCTAGGGGCCTACGAGCAGTACTTC.

The V call is TRBV27, the J call TRBJ2-7; D is possibly TRBD2 (5 bases). The CDR3 loop spans 16 amino acids. Germline V CDR1 and CDR2: MNHEY, SMNVEV (reference sequence). V lost 2 bases and J lost 3, with 17 bases in between. The CDR3 reads CASSLRPRSRDYEQYF. CDR3 DNA sequence: TGTGCCAGCAGTTTACGTCCCAGGTCTCGGGACTACGAGCAGTACTTC.

The rearrangement joins TRBV29-1 to TRBJ2-3; TRBD2 agrees at 11 bases. This CDR3 has 22 residues. V gave up 0 bases and J gave up 2 bases; unmatched junction bases: 22. Germline V gene data show CDR1 as SQVTM and CDR2 as ANQGSEA. The CDR3 nucleotides are TGCAGCGTTGAAGATCATGGGCAGCTTAGGACTAGCGGGTCCTCTGCCACAGATACGCAGTATTTT. Translation gives CSVEDHGQLRTSGSSATDTQYF.

The chain recombines TRBV4-3 with TRBJ2-7; the match to TRBD2 covers 8 bases. J was trimmed by 2 bases and V by 3 bases; bases with no gene match: 9. The CDR3 extends over 16 amino acids. In germline, CDR1 is LGHNA, CDR2 YSLEER. The CDR3 DNA sequence: TGCGCCAGCAGCCACTACCCGACTAGCGTTACCTACGAGCAGTACTTC. Protein sequence: CASSHYPTSVTYEQYF.

The chain's CDR3 is CASRSVGEDNRLGGNTIYF. CDR3 nucleotides: TGTGCAAGTCGCTCAGTGGGGGAGGATAACAGGTTGGGAGGAAACACCATATATTTT. The chain recombines TRBV12-2 with TRBJ1-3. TRBV12-2 is a pseudogene segment. The CDR3 contains 19 residues.

V is TRBV30 and J is TRBJ1-3, with TRBD1 matching over 8 bases. This CDR3 is built from 15 residues. The J segment lost 5 bases and the V segment lost 0 bases, leaving 6 bases of the junction unmatched. The germline gives CDR1 GTSNPN, CDR2 SVGIG (reference sequence). In DNA, the CDR3 is TGTGCCTGGAGTGTTCCAACAGGGGGACGAAACACCATATATTTT. Translated, it gives CAWSVPTGGRNTIYF.

The rearrangement links TRBV27 to TRBJ2-1, with 7 bases aligning to TRBD1. The CDR3 covers 12 residues. V lost 8 bases to trimming and J lost 8 bases; unmatched junction nucleotides: 6. Germline CDR1 and CDR2: MNHEY and SMNVEV (reference sequence). Here the CDR3 reads CASRQGLDEQFF. DNA for the CDR3: TGTGCCAGCCGACAGGGCCTCGATGAGCAGTTCTTC.

The chain links TRBV4-3 to TRBJ2-5; 8 bases align to TRBD2. CDR3 length: 15 residues. Germline values: CDR1 LGHNA, CDR2 YSLEER. Trimming cost V 3 bases and J 13 bases; bases outside gene matches: 16. The CDR3 DNA is TGCGCCAGCAGCCACCGGAGACCCAAACCGGGACTAGGGTACTTC. Translating it yields CASSHRRPKPGLGYF.

This chain links TRBV5-4 with TRBJ2-5; 7 bases are a match to TRBD1. Germline V lookup: CDR1 SGHNT, CDR2 YYREEE (reference sequence). The CDR3 consists of 13 residues. V shed 4 bases and J 3 bases; nucleotides not matched to a gene: 3. This CDR3 reads CASSTDREETQYF. The CDR3 coding sequence is TGTGCCAGCAGCACCGACAGGGAAGAGACCCAGTACTTC. Full variable domain (remainder filled in from reference TRBV5-4 and TRBJ2-5): ETGVTQSPTHLIKTRGQQVTLRCSSQSGHNTVSWYQQALGQGPQFIFQYYREEENGRGNFPPRFSGLQFPNYSSELNVNALELDDSALYLCASSTDREETQYFGPGTRLLVL.

The genes are TRBV4-3 and TRBJ2-3; D is unresolved. Trimming stripped 1 base from V and 3 bases from J, with 5 bases between. The CDR3 loop spans 13 amino acids. CDR1 LGHNA and CDR2 YSLEER come from the germline V gene. CDR3 amino acids: CASSQVSTDTQYF. As DNA, the CDR3 is TGCGCCAGCAGCCAAGTGTCTACAGATACGCAGTATTTT.

This sequence joins TRBV4-1 and TRBJ1-3, with D unclear. V lost 0 bases and J 2 bases, leaving 8 bases between the germline ends. The CDR3 spans 15 residues. The germline V gene has CDR1 MGHRA and CDR2 YSYEKL. The CDR3 DNA is TGCGCCAGCAGCCAAGAAATAGAGACTGGAAACACCATATATTTT. It yields the protein CASSQEIETGNTIYF.

V usage is TRBV7-9 and J usage is TRBJ2-7; TRBD2 is a possible D gene (5 bases). V gave up 1 base and J gave up 0 bases, with 10 bases separating them. The CDR3 loop spans 15 amino acids. Per germline, CDR1 SEHNR and CDR2 FQNEAQ (reference sequence). Here the CDR3 reads CASSLGGRYSYEQYF. DNA for the CDR3: TGTGCCAGCAGCTTAGGAGGGCGGTACTCCTACGAGCAGTACTTC.

This clone was picked up a small number of times. V gene TRBV25-1 combines with J gene TRBJ2-1; 11 bases are a match to TRBD2. CDR1 is MGHDK and CDR2 is SYGVNS in the germline V gene. The CDR3 covers 17 residues. With V trimmed by 5 bases and J by 8 bases, 14 bases remained unmatched. Here the CDR3 DNA reads TGTGCCAGCAGTCCATCCTCACTAGCGGGGGCTTTAGATGAGCAGTTCTTC. As protein: CASSPSSLAGALDEQFF. The whole variable domain, remainder taken from reference TRBV25-1 and TRBJ2-1, is EADIYQTPRYLVIGTGKKITLECSQTMGHDKMYWYQQDPGMELHLIHYSYGVNSTEKGDLSSESTVSRIRTEHFPLTLESARPSHTSQYLCASSPSSLAGALDEQFFGPGTRLTVL.

This rearrangement joins TRBV7-6 to TRBJ2-7; 8 bases are shared with TRBD1. This CDR3 region has 19 residues. CDR1 and CDR2 (germline): SGHVS, FNYEAQ. Trimming at V came to 5 bases and at J to 0 bases, leaving 18 bases not matched to a gene. CDR3 sequence (DNA): TGTGCCAGCAGCCCCCCCCGGCCCGGGGGACAGGAGACCTCCTACGAGCAGTACTTC. Translated, it gives CASSPPRPGGQETSYEQYF.

This chain joins TRBV5-1 and TRBJ1-1, with 12 bases that match TRBD1. Germline trimming cut 4 bases from V and 2 bases from J; bases unmatched to any gene: 6. Germline values: CDR1 SGHRS, CDR2 YFSETQ. The CDR3 covers 16 residues. This CDR3 reads CASSVPGQGANTEAFF. The CDR3 DNA reads as TGCGCCAGCAGCGTACCGGGACAGGGGGCAAACACTGAAGCTTTCTTT.

The V gene is TRBV15, the J gene TRBJ1-4; 10 bases map to TRBD1. The ends lost 8 bases at V and 15 bases at J; junction bases unmatched: 0. The CDR3 is 9 amino acids. Germline V lookup: CDR1 LNHNV, CDR2 YYDKDF (reference sequence). The DNA of the CDR3 is TGTGCCACCGGGACAGGGGTGTTTTTT. Amino acid sequence: CATGTGVFF.

This clone was recorded once. The chain employs TRBV7-9 and TRBJ2-1; 15 bases align to TRBD2. Losses at the gene ends were 3 bases for V and 5 bases for J; bases not matched to a gene: 11. This CDR3 comprises 19 residues. Looked up from germline, CDR1 is SEHNR and CDR2 is FQNEAQ (reference sequence). The DNA for the CDR3 is TGTGCCAGCAGCTTCTCGGGACTAGCGGGAGGAAGAAAGGACAATGAGCAGTTCTTC. Amino acid sequence: CASSFSGLAGGRKDNEQFF.